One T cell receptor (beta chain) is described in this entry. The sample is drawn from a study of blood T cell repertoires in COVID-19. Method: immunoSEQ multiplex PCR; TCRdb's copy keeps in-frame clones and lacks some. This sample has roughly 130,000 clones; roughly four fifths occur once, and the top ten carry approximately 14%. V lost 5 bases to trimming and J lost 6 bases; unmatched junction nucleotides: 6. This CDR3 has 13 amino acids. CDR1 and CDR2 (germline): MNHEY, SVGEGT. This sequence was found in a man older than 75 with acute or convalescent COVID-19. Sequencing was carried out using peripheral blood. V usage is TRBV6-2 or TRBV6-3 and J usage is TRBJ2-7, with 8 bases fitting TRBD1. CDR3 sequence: CASSRQGIIEQYF. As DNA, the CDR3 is TGTGCCAGCAGTCGACAGGGGATCATCGAGCAGTACTTC.